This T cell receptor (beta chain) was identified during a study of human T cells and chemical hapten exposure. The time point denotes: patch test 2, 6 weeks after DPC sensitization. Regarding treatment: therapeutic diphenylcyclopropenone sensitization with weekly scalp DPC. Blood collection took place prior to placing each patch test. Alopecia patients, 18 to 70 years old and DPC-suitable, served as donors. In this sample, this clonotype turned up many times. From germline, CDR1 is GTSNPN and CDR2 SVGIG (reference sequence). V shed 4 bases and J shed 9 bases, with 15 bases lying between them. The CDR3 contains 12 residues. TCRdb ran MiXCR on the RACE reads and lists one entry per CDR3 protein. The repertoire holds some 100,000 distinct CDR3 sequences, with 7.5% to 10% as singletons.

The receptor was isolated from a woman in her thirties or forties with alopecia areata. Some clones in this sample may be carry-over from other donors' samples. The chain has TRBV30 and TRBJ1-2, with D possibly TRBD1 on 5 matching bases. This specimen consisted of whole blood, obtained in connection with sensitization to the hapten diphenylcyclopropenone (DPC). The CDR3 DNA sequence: TGTGCCTGGATCCCCACTGGGGGTAGCTACACCTTC. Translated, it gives CAWIPTGGSYTF.